This T cell receptor (beta chain) was found in a study of beta chain features in type 1 diabetes. Study outcomes and limitations: There were fewer insertions and more deletions at the VDJ junctions of type 1 diabetes patients. Type 1 diabetes patients had moderately but significantly shorter TCRB CDR3s in all four CD4+ subsets.

V shed 5 bases and J 5 bases; nucleotides not matched to a gene: 11. The CDR3 sequence is 14 residues long. In germline, CDR1 is SQVTM, CDR2 ANQGSEA. In its sample, this clone was seen a few times. The antigen remains unidentified. As every portion of the isolated RNA was reverse transcribed, the sequencing read expressed TCRB transcripts. Some clones are missing from TCRdb's copy, which holds only in-frame ones; the method was immunoSEQ multiplex PCR. Among roughly 180,000 clones listed, approximately 8% were seen once. The chain employs TRBV29-1 and TRBJ2-7; TRBD2 matches at 8 bases. This TCR was recovered from a middle-aged woman with type 1 diabetes. Sequencing was carried out using central memory CD4+ T cells from blood. The CDR3 protein is CSVYREGRGDEQYF. For the CDR3, the DNA is TGCAGCGTTTACCGGGAGGGCCGGGGAGACGAGCAGTACTTC.